The 7 T cell receptor beta chains reported below all come from one sample, sequenced in a study of CD8 T cells in cerebrospinal fluid in Alzheimer's disease. No DNA is given; TCRdb re-called the 10x single-cell sequencing reads and lists each CDR3 protein once. The sample has 1,500 to 2,000 distinct CDR3 sequences, and its top ten clones hold about a tenth. The sample was cerebrospinal fluid. The receptors shown here come from a human donor in good health.

Measured by frequency, this clonotype is medium-sized. The chain carries TRBV20-1 and TRBJ2-4. Germline V lookup: CDR1 DFQATT, CDR2 SNEGSKA (reference sequence). The CDR3 loop spans 13 amino acids. CDR3 sequence reads: CSARTGLVDIQYF.

By frequency, this clonotype is large (0.1 to 1%). This chain's CDR3 is CASSQNSANVLTF. The chain joins TRBV3-1 to TRBJ2-6. Germline loops: CDR1 LGHDT, CDR2 YNNKEL (reference sequence). The CDR3 runs to 13 residues. Full variable domain (rest looked up from reference TRBV3-1 and TRBJ2-6): DTAVSQTPKYLVTQMGNDKSIKCEQNLGHDTMYWYKQDSKKFLKIMFSYNNKELIINETVPNRFSPKSPDKAHLNLHINSLELGDSAVYFCASSQNSANVLTFGAGSRLTVL.

The chain carries TRBV10-1 and TRBJ2-7; there is no DNA to check the TCRdb D call of TRBD2. Germline lookup yields CDR1 WNHNN and CDR2 SYGVQD (reference sequence). The CDR3 has 17 residues. This CDR3 is CASSPELYGRATYEQYF.

This clonotype is called medium-sized based on its frequency. The rearrangement links TRBV20-1 to TRBJ1-1. CDR3 length equals 12 residues. Germline assignment: CDR1 DFQATT and CDR2 SNEGSKA (reference sequence). CDR3 sequence reads: CSARRQGMGAFF.

Measured by frequency, this clonotype is medium-sized (0.01 to 0.1%). This chain joins TRBV5-1 and TRBJ2-1; TCRdb's D gene call, TRBD2, goes unchecked for lack of DNA. CDR1 and CDR2 (germline): SGHRS, YFSETQ. The CDR3 covers 12 residues. CDR3 in amino acids: CASSPGLDEQFF.

This clonotype counts as medium-sized by frequency. This sequence joins TRBV3-1 and TRBJ1-1. CDR1 and CDR2 (germline): LGHDT, YNNKEL (reference sequence). The CDR3 totals 14 residues. CDR3 amino acids: CASSQQGWATEAFF.

Measured by frequency, this clonotype is medium-sized (0.01 to 0.1%). The V call is TRBV2, the J call TRBJ1-6; TCRdb selects TRBD1, and the lack of DNA leaves this call unchecked. Per germline, CDR1 SNHLY and CDR2 FYNNEI. This CDR3 region has 14 residues. The chain's CDR3 is CASSEGARGSPLHF.